This is a list of T cell receptor beta chains from one sample in a study of response to subunit inactivated influenza vaccine. TCRdb redid the calling of the RT-PCR reads with MiXCR, one entry per CDR3 protein. The sample has 650,000 to 800,000 distinct CDR3 sequences, around 20% seen once. Here the sequenced sample was PBMCs from blood, taken 4 to 6 days after vaccination. The receptors shown here come from a man between 45 and 60 years old who received an inactivated influenza vaccine. Both conserved end residues are part of each CDR3. D genes are given only for firm matches. Size is stated for part of the rows, as once, few or many counts, or as a class when the clone is expanded.

abundance	v_gene	j_gene	d_gene	CDR3nt	CDR3aa
few	TRBV20-1	TRBJ2-1	-	TGCAGTTCTATACTCCCCGAGGGCTCCTACAATGAGCAGTTCTTC	CSSILPEGSYNEQFF
-	TRBV7-9	TRBJ2-2	-	TGTGCCAGCAGCTTAGAGGGATTCGGGGAGCTGTTTTTT	CASSLEGFGELFF
few	TRBV5-1	TRBJ2-1	TRBD2	TGCGCCAGCAGCGTGAGACTAGCGGGGTCCTCCTACAATGAGCAGTTCTTC	CASSVRLAGSSYNEQFF
many	TRBV20-1	TRBJ2-5	-	TGCAGTGCTAGCCCCTCCGGGGAAGAGACCCAGTACTTC	CSASPSGEETQYF
few	TRBV27	TRBJ2-3	-	TGTGCCAGCAGTGCCAGGGGTGGAATGGGGCCTACATCGCAGTATTTT	CASSARGGMGPTSQYF
-	TRBV11-2	TRBJ2-7	TRBD2	TGTGCCAGCAGCCCCAGGGGACTAGCGGGAGTGATAATCTCCTACGAGCAGTACTTC	CASSPRGLAGVIISYEQYF
many	TRBV5-1	TRBJ2-1	TRBD1	TGCGCCAGCAGCAGGGGACAGGGGGCGTATGAGCAGTTCTTC	CASSRGQGAYEQFF
once	TRBV6-2/TRBV6-3	TRBJ2-1	TRBD2	TGTGCCAGCAGTTACCTAGCGGGGTCCAATGAGCAGTTCTTC	CASSYLAGSNEQFF
-	TRBV27	TRBJ2-7	-	TGTGCCAGCAGTTTAATGTGCGGGTTCTCCTACGAGCAGTACTTC	CASSLMCGFSYEQYF
-	TRBV6-1	TRBJ2-7	TRBD2	TGTGCCAGCAGTAGCCCGCTAGCGGGAGGCTCCTACGAGCAGTACTTC	CASSSPLAGGSYEQYF
few	TRBV10-1	TRBJ2-2	-	TGCGCCAGCAAGCAGGGGACGGCGAACACCGGGGAGCTGTTTTTT	CASKQGTANTGELFF
-	TRBV9	TRBJ2-1	TRBD1	TGTGCCAGCAGCCCCCGGACAGGGGAGCACTACAATGAGCAGTTCTTC	CASSPRTGEHYNEQFF
-	TRBV19	TRBJ1-1	TRBD1	TGTGCCAGTAGCCGCGCAGGGGGCCGGACTGAAGCTTTCTTT	CASSRAGGRTEAFF
-	TRBV15	TRBJ1-1	-	TGTGCCACCAGCAGAGTTATGGGGGGCGGGAGGAACACTGAAGCTTTCTTT	CATSRVMGGGRNTEAFF
-	TRBV12-3/TRBV12-4	TRBJ1-1	-	TGTGCCAGCAGCCTTCTTGGGGAGGACACTGAAGCTTTCTTT	CASSLLGEDTEAFF
few	TRBV20-1	TRBJ1-2	-	TGCAGTGCTAGACAGCCTAACTATGGCTACACCTTC	CSARQPNYGYTF